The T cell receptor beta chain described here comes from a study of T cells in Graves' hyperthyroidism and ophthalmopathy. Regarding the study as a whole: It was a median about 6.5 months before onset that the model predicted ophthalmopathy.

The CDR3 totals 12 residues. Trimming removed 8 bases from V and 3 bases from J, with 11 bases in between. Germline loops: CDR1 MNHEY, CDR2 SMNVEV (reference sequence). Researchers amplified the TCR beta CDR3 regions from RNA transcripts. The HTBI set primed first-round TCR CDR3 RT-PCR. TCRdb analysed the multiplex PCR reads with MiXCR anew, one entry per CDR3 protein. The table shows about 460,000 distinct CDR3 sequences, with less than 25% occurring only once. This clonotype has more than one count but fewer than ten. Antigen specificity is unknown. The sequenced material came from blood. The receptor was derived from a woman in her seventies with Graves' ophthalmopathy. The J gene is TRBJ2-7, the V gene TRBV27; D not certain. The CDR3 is CASRRHNYEQYF. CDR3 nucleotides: TGTGCCAGCCGACGACATAACTACGAGCAGTACTTC.